This T cell receptor (beta chain) appears in the sequencing data of a study of blood T cell repertoires in COVID-19. Produced via immunoSEQ multiplex PCR; TCRdb's table is partial and in-frame only. The sample consists of a few hundred thousand clones, around 84% of them appearing once. Trimming shortened V by 4 bases and J by 0 bases, and 3 bases separated the two germline ends. CDR3 length: 12 amino acids. The germline CDR1 and CDR2 sequences are SGHTS and YDEGEE. What was sequenced was PBMCs or T cells enriched from blood (not recorded which). The chain is built from TRBV5-8 and TRBJ2-3; D unresolved. The source is a man under 40 with acute COVID-19. CDR3 amino acids: CASSRSTDTQYF. As DNA, the CDR3 is TGTGCCAGCAGCCGGAGCACAGATACGCAGTATTTT.